One TCR beta chain is described in this entry. The antigen is unknown. Profiling relied on immunoSEQ multiplex PCR, and the TCRdb table lists in-frame clones only, not all of them. The table has 59,000 or so clones, about 86% seen once; the top ten hold 10%. These data originate in a study of T cell responses to AZD1222 COVID-19 vaccine. Study background: Both about-4-week and about-12-week second-dose recipients were combined. Study results and limitations: The study found Spike-specific TCR breadth and depth rose after two AZD1222 doses. Among those given AZD1222, only five or six were seropositive at baseline. A reported finding is that nearly half of spike-specific TCRs target unmutated variant regions.

Germline values: CDR1 LNHDA, CDR2 SQIVND (reference sequence). The CDR3 runs to 16 residues. The V segment lost 5 bases and the J segment 8 bases; nucleotides outside the gene matches: 17. The receptor was isolated from an adult in good health. The V and J genes are TRBV19 and TRBJ1-2; 7 bases map to TRBD1. The sample in question was peripheral blood, obtained on day 0 of AZD1222 vaccination. The CDR3 nucleotides read TGTGCCAGTAGTTCACACTCCACAGGGGTAAAGGGAGGCTACACCTTC. It encodes CASSSHSTGVKGGYTF.